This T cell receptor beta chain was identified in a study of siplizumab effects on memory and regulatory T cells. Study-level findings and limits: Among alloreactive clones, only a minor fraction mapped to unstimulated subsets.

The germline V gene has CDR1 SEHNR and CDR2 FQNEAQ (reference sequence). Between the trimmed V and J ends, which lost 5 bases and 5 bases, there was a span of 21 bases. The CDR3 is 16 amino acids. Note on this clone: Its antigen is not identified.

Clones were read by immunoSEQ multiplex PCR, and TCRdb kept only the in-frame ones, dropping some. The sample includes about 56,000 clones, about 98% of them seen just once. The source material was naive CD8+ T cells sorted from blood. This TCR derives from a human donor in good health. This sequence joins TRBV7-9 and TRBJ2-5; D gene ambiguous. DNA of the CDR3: TGTGCCAGCAGCAATTGGGCGGATGGGCTGGGGGAGACCCAGTACTTC. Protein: CASSNWADGLGETQYF.